What follows describes a single T cell receptor beta chain. Antigen specificity is unknown. This CDR3 has 15 amino acids. Data came from immunoSEQ multiplex PCR; TCRdb stores just in-frame clones and leaves some out. The table records 100,000 or so clones, approximately 89% of them present only once. The data are from a study of OX40 agonist ivuxolimab in advanced cancers. Study-wide points: The CD4+ and CD8+ T cells in the blood had expanded clonally by week 6 at 0.1 to 3.0 mg/kg.

The source of this sequence is an adult with an advanced solid tumor such as melanoma, head and neck, liver or kidney cancer. The V call is TRBV21-1, the J call TRBJ2-2; the table assigns TRBD1, which was not confirmed against the DNA. TRBV21-1 is recorded as a pseudogene. The input for sequencing was CD4+ or CD8+ T cells sorted from blood, taken in a trial of the OX40 agonist ivuxolimab. The CDR3 nucleotides read TGTGCCAGCAGCACCGGGACACCTGACACCGGGGAGCTGTTTTTT. It codes for CASSTGTPDTGELFF.